This TCR beta chain derives from a study of T cell changes during pregnancy in multiple sclerosis. Method: immunoSEQ multiplex PCR; TCRdb's copy keeps in-frame clones and lacks some. The sample carries around 49,000 clones, roughly 94% recorded once. The length of the CDR3 is 15 residues. V was cut by 3 bases and J by 2 bases, with 11 bases left in between. CDR1 MNHEY and CDR2 SMNVEV come from the germline V gene (reference sequence). Sequenced here: CD8+ T cells from peripheral blood mononuclear cells, sampled in the first trimester of pregnancy. The V call is TRBV27, the J call TRBJ2-1; possibly TRBD1 for D (5 bases). The clonotype comes from a female donor with multiple sclerosis, enrolled in a pregnancy study. CDR3 in amino acids: CASSLADNPYNEQFF. CDR3 DNA: TGTGCCAGCAGTTTGGCGGACAATCCCTACAATGAGCAGTTCTTC.